These 28 T cell receptor beta chains share one sample of origin, sequenced in a study of identical twins. Each CDR3 protein gets one entry after TCRdb re-called the 5' RACE reads with MiXCR. The sample records 650,000 to 800,000 distinct CDR3 sequences, 8.5% to 9.5% being singletons. The data also belong to a second study, concerning yellow fever vaccine responses in identical twins.

Sequenced material: PBMCs. The receptor source for this set is a young woman in good health.

This clonotype was counted many times. This sequence joins TRBV6-1 and TRBJ2-2; 10 bases are shared with TRBD2. V lost 6 bases and J lost 6; bases outside the gene matches: 7. Germline V gene lookup returns CDR1 MNHNS and CDR2 SASEGT. This CDR3 is 15 amino acids long. CDR3: CASRREAGGAGELFF. The CDR3 bases are TGTGCCAGCAGACGTGAAGCGGGAGGGGCCGGGGAGCTGTTTTTT.

The genes are TRBV12-3 or TRBV12-4 and TRBJ2-1, with TRBD2 matching 9 bases. V shed 4 bases and J 8 bases; nucleotides not matched to a gene: 6. The CDR3 extends over 14 amino acids. The CDR3 here is CASSYSGSIYEQFF. For the CDR3, the DNA is TGTGCCAGCAGTTATAGCGGGAGTATATATGAGCAGTTCTTC.

This clonotype has only a few counts. The genes are TRBV28 and TRBJ1-3; D is undetermined. V was cut by 5 bases and J by 15 bases, with 14 bases left in between. The V gene's germline CDR1 is MDHEN and CDR2 SYDVKM. This CDR3 has 11 residues. The CDR3 DNA reads as TGTGCCAGCAGTACGGGCCGCACCCAATATTTT. Its protein is CASSTGRTQYF.

CDR3 coding DNA: TGCAGCGTTGACGGGACTAACACTGAAGCTTTCTTT. Its translation: CSVDGTNTEAFF. The V call is TRBV29-1, the J call TRBJ1-1; weak D call: TRBD1 (5 bases). Germline values: CDR1 SQVTM, CDR2 ANQGSEA. The germline V and J ends were trimmed by 3 bases and 2 bases, with 7 bases remaining between them. The CDR3 has 12 residues.

There are many counts of this clonotype. This chain connects TRBV15 to TRBJ2-7; D is perhaps TRBD1 or TRBD2 (5 bases each). The germline CDR1 and CDR2 sequences are LNHNV and YYDKDF (reference sequence). The CDR3 is 12 amino acids. V dropped 6 bases and J dropped 3 bases, with 9 bases sitting between them. The CDR3 here is CATRKRGYEQYF. The CDR3, as DNA: TGTGCCACCAGAAAGAGGGGCTACGAGCAGTACTTC.

This clonotype was found a few times. This chain's CDR3 is CASRTTSTYNEQFF. CDR3 coding DNA: TGCGCCAGCAGGACGACTAGTACCTACAATGAGCAGTTCTTC. The chain combines TRBV5-1 with TRBJ2-1, with a tentative D call TRBD2 (6 bases). This CDR3 has 14 residues. Trimming pared 5 bases from V and 2 bases from J, leaving 11 bases between. Per germline, CDR1 SGHRS and CDR2 YFSETQ. The variable domain in full, with the rest retrieved from reference TRBV5-1 and TRBJ2-1, is KAGVTQTPRYLIKTRGQQVTLSCSPISGHRSVSWYQQTPGQGLQFLFEYFSETQRNKGNFPGRFSGRQFSNSRSEMNVSTLELGDSALYLCASRTTSTYNEQFFGPGTRLTVL.

This clonotype was counted ten times or more. J is TRBJ2-1 and V is TRBV29-1, with D possibly called TRBD1 or TRBD2 (6 bases each). From germline, CDR1 is SQVTM and CDR2 ANQGSEA. V was cut by 0 bases and J by 6 bases, with 9 bases left in between. The CDR3 covers 13 residues. For the CDR3, the DNA is TGCAGCGTTGAAGATCGGGGGCGCAATGAGCAGTTCTTC. Amino acid sequence: CSVEDRGRNEQFF.

This clonotype was seen a handful of times. This chain links TRBV6-1 with TRBJ2-7; D may be TRBD2 (6 bases). With 3 bases removed from V and 4 bases from J, the gap between germline ends came to 10 bases. Germline V lookup: CDR1 MNHNS, CDR2 SASEGT. The CDR3 totals 13 residues. As DNA, the CDR3 is TGTGCCAGCAGTGACACGGAGGGTTACGAGCAGTACTTC. Its protein is CASSDTEGYEQYF.

This clonotype showed up many times. V and J are TRBV5-1 and TRBJ2-5; maybe TRBD1 (7 bases). The CDR3 is 14 residues long. From germline, CDR1 is SGHRS and CDR2 YFSETQ. V dropped 1 base and J dropped 1 base, with 8 bases sitting between them. CDR3 amino acids: CASSLQGGQETQYF. The CDR3 DNA reads as TGCGCCAGCAGCTTGCAGGGGGGCCAAGAGACCCAGTACTTC. The full variable domain, its missing parts supplied by reference TRBV5-1 and TRBJ2-5, is KAGVTQTPRYLIKTRGQQVTLSCSPISGHRSVSWYQQTPGQGLQFLFEYFSETQRNKGNFPGRFSGRQFSNSRSEMNVSTLELGDSALYLCASSLQGGQETQYFGPGTRLLVL.

V usage is TRBV6-5 and J usage is TRBJ2-3, with 13 bases lining up with TRBD2. Germline loops: CDR1 MNHEY, CDR2 SVGAGI. Trimming at V came to 2 bases and at J to 0 bases, leaving 5 bases not matched to a gene. The length of the CDR3 is 18 residues. The CDR3 nucleotides read TGTGCCAGCAGTTACCGACTAGCGGGGGGTTCCAGCACAGATACGCAGTATTTT. As protein: CASSYRLAGGSSTDTQYF.

This clonotype was seen only a few times. The gene calls are TRBV12-5 and TRBJ2-1, with 7 bases matching TRBD2. CDR1 and CDR2 (germline): LGHNT, FRNRAP. Losses at the gene ends were 5 bases for V and 5 bases for J; bases not matched to a gene: 12. The CDR3 runs 16 residues. CDR3 sequence: CASGEFVVGRDNEQFF. The CDR3 coding sequence is TGTGCTAGTGGTGAATTTGTTGTTGGGAGGGACAATGAGCAGTTCTTC.

This clonotype has more than one count but fewer than ten. The rearrangement uses TRBV3-1 and TRBJ2-7, with 7 bases aligning to TRBD1. The CDR3 has 14 residues. V gave up 2 bases and J gave up 4 bases; unmatched junction bases: 5. Germline CDR1 reads LGHDT; CDR2 reads YNNKEL (reference sequence). The CDR3 DNA reads TGTGCCAGCAGCCAATACGGGACAGAATACGAGCAGTACTTC. Its protein is CASSQYGTEYEQYF.

The chain is built from TRBV28 and TRBJ2-7, with 8 nucleotides matching TRBD1. Germline loops: CDR1 MDHEN, CDR2 SYDVKM. The CDR3 is made up of 15 amino acids. The V segment lost 7 bases and the J segment 3 bases; nucleotides outside the gene matches: 11. The CDR3 here is CASILKGQVSYEQYF. In DNA, the CDR3 is TGTGCCAGCATCCTAAAGGGACAGGTCAGCTACGAGCAGTACTTC.

The chain joins TRBV7-2 to TRBJ1-1; no firm D call. The V end lost 1 base, the J end lost 0 bases, and 6 bases lay between the germline ends. This CDR3 has 14 residues. Germline V lookup: CDR1 SGHTA, CDR2 FQGNSA. The CDR3 DNA is TGTGCCAGCAGCTTAGGATCGCTGAACACTGAAGCTTTCTTT. Translation gives CASSLGSLNTEAFF.

This clonotype was seen a handful of times. The CDR3 DNA reads TGTGCCAGCAGTGTTCGGCGAGGGGAGACCCAGTACTTC. Its translation is CASSVRRGETQYF. This chain uses TRBV25-1 with TRBJ2-5, with D perhaps matching TRBD2 (5 bases). V was shortened by 4 bases and J by 5 bases, with 11 bases between the two germline ends. This CDR3 is 13 amino acids long. The germline gives CDR1 MGHDK, CDR2 SYGVNS.

This clonotype was seen more than once but under ten times. The chain links TRBV7-9 to TRBJ2-7; 8 bases are a match to TRBD2. V lost 6 bases to trimming and J lost 4 bases; unmatched junction nucleotides: 14. There are 16 residues in the CDR3. CDR1 SEHNR and CDR2 FQNEAQ come from the germline V gene (reference sequence). In nucleotides, the CDR3 is TGTGCCAGCAGTCCTGGGTGGTCTAGCGGGTTGTACGAGCAGTACTTC. This translates into CASSPGWSSGLYEQYF.

This clonotype appeared a few times. V is TRBV20-1 and J is TRBJ2-3; D is undetermined. The CDR3 runs 13 residues. V lost 3 bases, J lost 3 bases, and 10 bases lay in between. Germline V gene data show CDR1 as DFQATT and CDR2 as SNEGSKA (reference sequence). The CDR3 DNA sequence: TGCAGTGCTAGCGGTTTTCCAACAGATACGCAGTATTTT. It encodes CSASGFPTDTQYF.

The V gene is TRBV20-1, the J gene TRBJ2-1; 11 bases line up with TRBD2. Germline trimming cut 3 bases from V and 4 bases from J; bases unmatched to any gene: 11. The CDR3 length is 17 residues. Looked up from germline, CDR1 is DFQATT and CDR2 is SNEGSKA (reference sequence). CDR3 coding DNA: TGCAGTGCTAGGGACGGGACTAGCGGAAAGAATTACAATGAGCAGTTCTTC. Its protein product is CSARDGTSGKNYNEQFF.

This clonotype has a count of ten or more. The chain uses TRBV28 and TRBJ2-7, with 10 bases lining up with TRBD1. Germline V gene sequence: CDR1 MDHEN, CDR2 SYDVKM. The CDR3 covers 17 residues. With 5 bases clipped from V and 2 bases from J, the junction kept 12 bases outside the gene matches. CDR3 bases: TGTGCCAGCAGTAGTATTTTCGGACAGGGGGTCCCCTACGAGCAGTACTTC. Translation: CASSSIFGQGVPYEQYF.

This clonotype was seen at least ten times. The chain is built from TRBV2 and TRBJ1-5; 9 bases fit TRBD1. Germline V gives CDR1 SNHLY, CDR2 FYNNEI. CDR3 length equals 14 residues. V shed 6 bases, J shed 4 bases, and the junction held 4 bases outside the gene matches. This CDR3 reads CASSTGTGNQPQHF. The DNA for the CDR3 is TGTGCCAGCAGCACCGGGACAGGGAATCAGCCCCAGCATTTT.

The V call is TRBV21-1, the J call TRBJ2-3; the table's D call, TRBD2, has no DNA check behind it. TRBV21-1 represents a pseudogene. There are 16 residues in the CDR3. CDR3 amino acids: CASSKGGSPSTDTQYF. In DNA form, the CDR3 reads TGTGCCAGCAGCAAAGGGGGGAGTCCCAGCACAGATACGCAGTATTTT.

In this sample, this clonotype turned up many times. The genes are TRBV28 and TRBJ2-2; possibly TRBD1 or TRBD2 for D (5 bases each). CDR3 length: 15 amino acids. V lost 4 bases, J lost 6 bases, and 15 bases lay in between. CDR1 and CDR2 from the germline V gene are MDHEN and SYDVKM. The CDR3 bases are TGTGCCAGCAGTTCTCCGGGACCCCGGCCCGGGGAGCTGTTTTTT. It is translated as CASSSPGPRPGELFF.

This clonotype came up many times. The V and J genes are TRBV12-3 or TRBV12-4 and TRBJ1-5; 8 bases are shared with TRBD1. V lost 7 bases, J lost 7 bases, and 9 bases stayed unmatched. CDR3 size: 14 residues. The CDR3 is CASKKEQGGQPQHF. Here the CDR3 DNA reads TGTGCCAGCAAAAAGGAACAGGGGGGGCAGCCCCAGCATTTT.

V is TRBV27 and J is TRBJ2-3; D unclear. CDR3 length: 12 residues. Germline V gives CDR1 MNHEY, CDR2 SMNVEV (reference sequence). V dropped 5 bases and J dropped 4 bases, with 7 bases sitting between them. The CDR3 region has the DNA TGTGCCAGCAGTGTGGGTCCAGATACGCAGTATTTT. It yields the protein CASSVGPDTQYF.

This clonotype was counted at least ten times. CDR3 DNA sequence: TGTGCCACCAGTTCGGCAGATACGCAGTATTTT. It encodes CATSSADTQYF. This chain uses TRBV24-1 with TRBJ2-3; D ambiguous. Trimming stripped 6 bases from V and 4 bases from J, with 4 bases between. This CDR3 is 11 amino acids long. Germline V CDR1 and CDR2: KGHDR, SFDVKD.

This clonotype was counted many times. The chain is built from TRBV20-1 and TRBJ2-2, with 7 bases that match TRBD1. The CDR3 contains 12 residues. V lost 3 bases, J lost 6 bases, and 1 base stayed unmatched. From germline, CDR1 is DFQATT and CDR2 SNEGSKA (reference sequence). The CDR3: CSARGQPGELFF. Written as DNA, the CDR3 is TGCAGTGCTAGGGGACAGCCCGGGGAGCTGTTTTTT.

This clonotype was detected a few times. The V call is TRBV7-8, the J call TRBJ2-3; D may be TRBD1 (5 bases). Germline CDR1 reads SGHVS; CDR2 reads FQNEAQ. The ends were cut back, 5 bases at V and 5 bases at J, with 20 bases in the middle. This CDR3 region has 16 residues. CDR3 bases: TGTGCCAGCAGCCCCGCAACCAGGGTTTTATTAGATACGCAGTATTTT. Translating it yields CASSPATRVLLDTQYF.

The rearrangement links TRBV15 to TRBJ2-1, with D possibly being TRBD1 (5 bases). This CDR3 comprises 20 residues. Germline values: CDR1 LNHNV, CDR2 YYDKDF (reference sequence). V was shortened by 1 base and J by 2 bases, with 24 bases between the two germline ends. CDR3 bases: TGTGCCACCAGCAGAGTAGTGGTTCTCCGGGTCAGGGCTCCCTACAATGAGCAGTTCTTC. It codes for CATSRVVVLRVRAPYNEQFF.